The sequence of this T cell receptor beta chain was determined in a study of Graves' ophthalmopathy and Graves' hyperthyroidism. Turning to the study itself: Specimen type is peripheral blood, obtained at initial diagnosis before any treatment.

The CDR3 totals 18 residues. Germline loops: CDR1 SEHNR, CDR2 FQNEAQ (reference sequence). The ends lost 5 bases at V and 0 bases at J; junction bases unmatched: 10. The sample holds many counts of this clonotype. What it recognizes is unknown. Whole-study results and caveats: Blood samples also showed most expanded thyroid clonotypes exceeding 0.001 frequency.

Beta-chain TCR CDR3 regions were amplified from RNA transcripts. The first-round RT-PCR employed HTBI primers together with the Qiagen OneStep RT-PCR kit. A multiplex PCR was then performed as the second round. TCRdb processed the multiplex PCR reads anew with MiXCR; each CDR3 protein has one entry. The sample holds about 640,000 distinct CDR3 sequences, roughly two fifths seen once. A roughly 9.1 ml volume of fresh peripheral blood provided the PBMCs. The receptor was derived from an adult man with Graves' ophthalmopathy. Input material: peripheral blood. This chain uses TRBV7-9 with TRBJ2-6; 7 bases fit TRBD1. The CDR3 region has the DNA TGTGCCAGCAGCCGACCGGGACAGAGCTCCTCTGGGGCCAACGTCCTGACTTTC. This gives the protein CASSRPGQSSSGANVLTF.